The 30 T cell receptor beta chains below were found in one sample sequenced in a study of PD-1 blockade in classical Hodgkin lymphoma. All the patients suffered relapse after autologous stem cell transplantation, and brentuximab vedotin exposure differed. The data were produced by immunoSEQ multiplex PCR, yet TCRdb's version contains in-frame clones alone and is incomplete. The table lists about 58,000 clones, more than 85% of them singletons. This sample comprised peripheral blood mononuclear cells (PBMCs), obtained before the second cycle of nivolumab. These receptor sequences come from a human donor with classical Hodgkin lymphoma.

The CDR3 nucleotides are TGCGCCAGCAGTCAATCGACGCTCTCCCTTTTTTTGTGTGGGGGGGGTTATCCCACAGATACGCAGTATTTT. Residues: CASSQSTLSLFLCGGGYPTDTQYF. The chain employs TRBV23-1 and TRBJ2-3; 7 nucleotides agree with TRBD2. TRBV23-1 is given ORF status, its function remaining uncertain. This CDR3 is built from 24 residues. Trimming removed 0 bases from V and 2 bases from J; junction bases left unmatched: 29.

This sequence joins TRBV15 and TRBJ1-2; 8 bases match TRBD1. The CDR3 spans 13 residues. The V and J ends lost 5 bases and 8 bases, in that order; junction bases with no gene match: 7. Germline assignment: CDR1 LNHNV and CDR2 YYDKDF (reference sequence). For the CDR3, the DNA is TGTGCCACCAGCCTGGGACAGGCTGAAGGCTACACCTTC. As protein: CATSLGQAEGYTF.

The chain has TRBV30 and TRBJ2-7; 9 bases are a match to TRBD1. There are 11 residues in the CDR3. In germline, CDR1 is GTSNPN, CDR2 SVGIG (reference sequence). In DNA, the CDR3 is TGTCACCGGGACAGGGCCTACGAGCAGTACTTC. This sequence encodes CHRDRAYEQYF.

A word on this clone: This sample includes further DNA sequences coding for the same CDR3. The chain carries TRBV27 and TRBJ1-1; unclear D gene. The V and J ends lost 8 bases and 2 bases respectively, with 18 bases between them. The CDR3 is 15 residues long. Looked up from germline, CDR1 is MNHEY and CDR2 is SMNVEV (reference sequence). This CDR3 reads CASGNPGGANTEAFF. CDR3 in DNA: TGTGCCAGCGGCAATCCAGGTGGAGCAAACACTGAAGCTTTCTTT.

CDR3 in amino acids: CASSQGFSLGSSYEQYF. In nucleotides, the CDR3 is TGTGCCAGCAGCCAAGGTTTCTCCCTCGGGAGCTCCTACGAGCAGTACTTC. The chain is built from TRBV4-2 and TRBJ2-7; perhaps TRBD2 as D (6 bases). The ends were cut back, 1 base at V and 0 bases at J, with 16 bases in the middle. CDR3 size: 17 residues. The germline gives CDR1 LGHNA, CDR2 YNFKEQ.

Concerning this clone: A read error may produce the germline difference seen at one junction end. The rearrangement links TRBV6-1 to TRBJ2-3; TRBD1 aligns across 7 bases. Germline CDR1 and CDR2: MNHNS and SASEGT. There are 19 residues in the CDR3. The DNA for the CDR3 is TGTGCCAGCAGGGAAGCCGGGACAGTGCTACGCTTGGGCACAGATACGCAGTATTTT. As protein: CASREAGTVLRLGTDTQYF.

The chain employs TRBV7-9 and TRBJ2-5; no firm D call. V dropped 5 bases and J dropped 9 bases, with 25 bases sitting between them. Looked up from germline, CDR1 is SEHNR and CDR2 is FQNEAQ (reference sequence). This CDR3 spans 16 amino acids. In nucleotides, the CDR3 is TGTGCCAGCAGCGTCGACGACCAAGATTCCTTTCAGGCCCAGTACTTC. Its translation is CASSVDDQDSFQAQYF.

V and J are TRBV7-9 and TRBJ1-4; possibly TRBD1 for D (6 bases). CDR3 length equals 15 residues. Germline V gives CDR1 SEHNR, CDR2 FQNEAQ (reference sequence). Trimming cost V 4 bases and J 6 bases, with 15 bases left between them. The CDR3, as DNA: TGTGCCAGCAGCTACGGACAGAAGGGGGATGAAAAACTGTTTTTT. Amino acids: CASSYGQKGDEKLFF.

In this sample, this clone turned up a few times. The J gene is TRBJ1-2, the V gene TRBV18; 10 bases fit TRBD1. Germline CDR1 and CDR2: KGHSH and LQKENI. J lost 10 bases, V lost 2 bases, and 10 bases had no gene match. The CDR3 is 15 amino acids. CDR3 amino acids: CASSPGPGQGNLYTF. The DNA for the CDR3 is TGTGCCAGCTCACCAGGACCGGGACAGGGGAATCTCTACACCTTC.

This rearrangement joins TRBV19 to TRBJ2-3; 7 bases map to TRBD1. This CDR3 region has 15 residues. CDR1 and CDR2 from the germline V gene are LNHDA and SQIVND (reference sequence). The V and J ends lost 6 bases and 4 bases, in that order; junction bases with no gene match: 10. The CDR3 sequence: CASRSRQGGADTQYF. DNA for the CDR3: TGTGCCAGTAGATCCAGACAGGGTGGGGCAGATACGCAGTATTTT.

The genes are TRBV4-1 and TRBJ2-6; no clear D gene. The CDR3 loop spans 17 amino acids. Germline-derived CDR1 and CDR2 are MGHRA and YSYEKL. The germline V and J ends were trimmed by 1 base and 0 bases, with 10 bases remaining between them. The CDR3 nucleotides read TGCGCCAGCAGCCAAGGGGCAGACGTCTCTGGGGCCAACGTCCTGACTTTC. Translation gives CASSQGADVSGANVLTF.

This clone was recorded a few times. The DNA is left out, because the CDR3 cannot be placed on it with certainty; the CDR3 is given as TCRdb lists it. The CDR3 protein is CASSSSRVGEQFF. The V and J genes are TRBV27 and TRBJ2-1; the table's D call, TRBD2, has no DNA check behind it. The CDR3 is 13 amino acids in total, end residues counted. Germline V lookup: CDR1 MNHEY, CDR2 SMNVEV (reference sequence).

V usage is TRBV18 and J usage is TRBJ1-1, with TRBD1 identical over 7 bases. Trimming at V came to 4 bases and at J to 5 bases, leaving 13 bases not matched to a gene. The CDR3 length is 16 residues. Germline V gene lookup returns CDR1 KGHSH and CDR2 LQKENI. The CDR3 bases are TGTGCCAGCTCACTCAGGGGGGTGACAATCCAGACTGAAGCTTTCTTT. This gives the protein CASSLRGVTIQTEAFF.

This chain uses TRBV7-2 with TRBJ2-7, with TRBD2 matching 7 bases. From germline, CDR1 is SGHTA and CDR2 FQGNSA. V shed 8 bases and J 6 bases; nucleotides not matched to a gene: 7. CDR3 length equals 12 residues. The DNA of the CDR3 is TGTGCCAGCGGTTCGGGGGGAGGCGAGCAGTACTTC. This translates into CASGSGGGEQYF. The full variable domain, its missing parts supplied by reference TRBV7-2 and TRBJ2-7, is GAGVSQSPSNKVTEKGKDVELRCDPISGHTALYWYRQSLGQGLEFLIYFQGNSAPDKSGLPSDRFSAERTGGSVSTLTIQRTQQEDSAVYLCASGSGGGEQYFGPGTRLTVT.

This rearrangement joins TRBV28 to TRBJ2-1, with 8 bases matching TRBD1. Per the germline V gene, CDR1 is MDHEN and CDR2 is SYDVKM. The CDR3 consists of 16 residues. The trim removed 4 bases at V and 5 bases at J, leaving 10 bases unmatched. The CDR3 region is CASSSAPGQANNEQFF. Written as DNA, the CDR3 is TGTGCCAGCAGTTCGGCCCCGGGACAGGCGAACAATGAGCAGTTCTTC.

The rearrangement uses TRBV6-1 and TRBJ1-4; D call uncertain. CDR3 length: 14 amino acids. The germline gives CDR1 MNHNS, CDR2 SASEGT. The germline V and J ends were trimmed by 6 bases and 4 bases, with 12 bases remaining between them. The CDR3 nucleotides are TGTGCCAGCAGGGAGCGATGGAATAATGAAAAACTGTTTTTT. Protein sequence: CASRERWNNEKLFF.

This chain uses TRBV27 with TRBJ2-7; no definite D call. In germline, CDR1 is MNHEY, CDR2 SMNVEV (reference sequence). The CDR3 extends over 13 amino acids. Trimming took off 2 bases at V and 5 bases at J, with 10 bases between the two ends. As DNA, the CDR3 is TGTGCCAGCAGTTTAAACGATTTCCACGAGCAGTACTTC. Residues: CASSLNDFHEQYF.

V and J are TRBV30 and TRBJ2-3, with TRBD2 identical over 15 bases. The J segment lost 2 bases and the V segment lost 3 bases, leaving 9 bases of the junction unmatched. The CDR3 consists of 18 residues. The V gene's germline CDR1 is GTSNPN and CDR2 SVGIG (reference sequence). CDR3 DNA sequence: TGTGCCTGGAGGGGGGGGACTAGCGGGAGGAAGACCACAGATACGCAGTATTTT. Its protein product is CAWRGGTSGRKTTDTQYF.

This sequence joins TRBV9 and TRBJ2-3; TRBD2 matches 9 bases. The CDR3 consists of 15 residues. V dropped 4 bases and J dropped 2; count of bases not matched to a gene: 5. CDR1 and CDR2 (germline): SGDLS, YYNGEE. CDR3 amino acids: CASSYGLAITDTQYF. The CDR3 nucleotides are TGTGCCAGCAGCTACGGACTAGCGATCACAGATACGCAGTATTTT.

The rearrangement links TRBV6-1 to TRBJ1-1; TRBD1 matches at 7 bases. Germline CDR1 MNHNS, CDR2 SASEGT. V trimming: 4 bases; J trimming: 7 bases; junction bases outside the gene matches: 3. The length of the CDR3 is 12 residues. The CDR3 coding sequence is TGTGCCAGCAGTGGGACAGGCCGTGAAGCTTTCTTT. Translating it yields CASSGTGREAFF.

The V call is TRBV2, the J call TRBJ1-2; 10 nucleotides align to TRBD1. V gave up 5 bases and J gave up 5 bases; unmatched junction bases: 23. The CDR3 sequence is 20 residues long. Germline CDR1 reads SNHLY; CDR2 reads FYNNEI. For the CDR3, the DNA is TGTGCCAGCAGTCTGCACGGGACAGGGGCCTATCAAGAAAGGGGGTATGGCTACACCTTC. Its translation: CASSLHGTGAYQERGYGYTF. The full variable domain, with the rest looked up from reference TRBV2 and TRBJ1-2, is EPEVTQTPSHQVTQMGQEVILRCVPISNHLYFYWYRQILGQKVEFLVSFYNNEISEKSEIFDDQFSVERPDGSNFTLKIRSTKLEDSAMYFCASSLHGTGAYQERGYGYTFGSGTRLTVV.

The chain has TRBV5-6 and TRBJ1-6; D gene ambiguous. Germline CDR1 SGHDT, CDR2 YYEEEE. Trimming stripped 2 bases from V and 9 bases from J, with 6 bases between. The CDR3 contains 12 residues. The DNA of the CDR3 is TGTGCCAGCAGCTTTACCGGTTCACCCCTCCACTTT. Translated, it gives CASSFTGSPLHF.

The J gene is TRBJ2-1, the V gene TRBV9; D gene unclear. Germline assignment: CDR1 SGDLS and CDR2 YYNGEE. Deletions cut 0 bases from V and 5 bases from J, with 12 bases between. The CDR3 covers 15 residues. The CDR3 DNA sequence: TGTGCCAGCAGCGTAGATTTGGGCGGCAACAATGAGCAGTTCTTC. Its translation is CASSVDLGGNNEQFF.

This clone was counted a single time. V and J are TRBV13 and TRBJ2-3, with D possibly matching TRBD2 (6 bases). The V gene lost 2 bases and the J gene lost 4 bases, with 25 bases spanning the gap. The CDR3 length is 19 residues. Germline lookup yields CDR1 PRHDT and CDR2 FYEKMQ (reference sequence). The CDR3 reads CASSLRPSVGRDIADTQYF. The CDR3 coding sequence is TGTGCCAGCAGCTTAAGGCCCTCAGTAGGGCGGGATATTGCAGATACGCAGTATTTT.

This chain links TRBV15 with TRBJ2-1; D may match TRBD1 or TRBD2 (5 bases each). Trimming stripped 1 base from V and 4 bases from J, with 14 bases between. This CDR3 spans 16 amino acids. Germline CDR1 reads LNHNV; CDR2 reads YYDKDF (reference sequence). The CDR3 sequence: CATSRVGRREYNEQFF. CDR3 coding DNA: TGTGCCACCAGCAGAGTGGGGCGAAGGGAGTACAATGAGCAGTTCTTC.

The count of this clone is one. V usage is TRBV5-1 and J usage is TRBJ2-6; 10 bases are shared with TRBD1. This CDR3 is 18 amino acids long. CDR1 and CDR2 from the germline V gene are SGHRS and YFSETQ. V dropped 8 bases and J dropped 1; count of bases not matched to a gene: 12. In DNA form, the CDR3 reads TGCGCCAGTTCAAACCGGGACAGGGGAGAGTCTGGGGCCAACGTCCTGACTTTC. Residues: CASSNRDRGESGANVLTF. Together with reference TRBV5-1 and TRBJ2-6, the CDR3 gives the full variable domain: KAGVTQTPRYLIKTRGQQVTLSCSPISGHRSVSWYQQTPGQGLQFLFEYFSETQRNKGNFPGRFSGRQFSNSRSEMNVSTLELGDSALYLCASSNRDRGESGANVLTFGAGSRLTVL.

The gene calls are TRBV6-5 and TRBJ1-6; D is possibly TRBD1 (6 bases). The V gene's germline CDR1 is MNHEY and CDR2 SVGAGI. The CDR3 runs 15 residues. Trimming removed 5 bases at V and 4 bases at J, with 12 bases between. The CDR3 DNA sequence: TGTGCCAGCAGTAGGGGGGGACGGTATAATTCACCCCTCCACTTT. Its protein is CASSRGGRYNSPLHF.

The chain is built from TRBV27 and TRBJ2-7; D gene uncertain. CDR3 length: 11 amino acids. Germline CDR1 and CDR2: MNHEY and SMNVEV (reference sequence). V lost 7 bases, J lost 7 bases, and 11 bases lay in between. The CDR3 bases are TGTGCCAGCAAGAGATTAGGGGAGCAGTACTTC. It yields the protein CASKRLGEQYF.

V and J are TRBV6-5 and TRBJ1-2; 9 bases match TRBD1. Germline V gene data show CDR1 as MNHEY and CDR2 as SVGAGI. V lost 7 bases, J lost 4 bases, and 7 bases stayed unmatched. The CDR3 totals 14 residues. CDR3 loop: CASINRGQGYGYTF. In DNA form, the CDR3 reads TGTGCCAGCATTAACAGGGGGCAGGGCTATGGCTACACCTTC.

The rearrangement links TRBV18 to TRBJ1-2, with 10 bases lining up with TRBD1. The CDR3 length is 17 residues. The V gene end was trimmed by 0 bases and the J gene end by 1 base; junction bases not matched to a gene: 5. Germline lookup yields CDR1 KGHSH and CDR2 LQKENI. The DNA for the CDR3 is TGTGCCAGCTCACCACCTATTCGGGACAGGGGTAACTATGGCTACACCTTC. Encoded protein: CASSPPIRDRGNYGYTF.